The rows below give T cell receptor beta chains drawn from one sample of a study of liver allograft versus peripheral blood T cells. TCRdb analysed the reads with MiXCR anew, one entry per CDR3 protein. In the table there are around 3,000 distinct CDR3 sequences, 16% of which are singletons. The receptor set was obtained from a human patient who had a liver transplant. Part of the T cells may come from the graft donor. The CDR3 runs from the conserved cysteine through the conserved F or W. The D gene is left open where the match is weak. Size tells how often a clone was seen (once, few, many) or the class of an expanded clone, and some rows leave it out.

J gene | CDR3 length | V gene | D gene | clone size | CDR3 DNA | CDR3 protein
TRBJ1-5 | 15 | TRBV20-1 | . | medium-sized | TGCAGTGCTAGAGGGGAACAGGTTAGCAATCAGCCCCAGCATTTT | CSARGEQVSNQPQHF
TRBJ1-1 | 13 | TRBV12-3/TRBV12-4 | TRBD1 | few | TGTGCCAGCAGCCACGACAGGGATACTGAAGCTTTCTTT | CASSHDRDTEAFF
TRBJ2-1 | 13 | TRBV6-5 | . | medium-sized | TGTGCCAGCAGGGGGGACGGAAACAATGAGCAGTTCTTC | CASRGDGNNEQFF
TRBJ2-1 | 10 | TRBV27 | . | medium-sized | TGTGCCTCCGGTTTACGGGAGCAGTTCTTC | CASGLREQFF
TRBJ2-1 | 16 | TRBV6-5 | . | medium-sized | TGTGCCAGCAGTTACGGGGCGGACACTAGTGAGGTTGAGCAGTTCTTC | CASSYGADTSEVEQFF
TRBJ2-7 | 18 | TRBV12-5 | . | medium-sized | TGTGCTAGTGGGTCACATTTTTCCACGGGGGCGAGCTCCTACGAGCAGTACTTC | CASGSHFSTGASSYEQYF
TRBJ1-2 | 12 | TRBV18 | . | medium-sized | TGTGCCAGCTCACCGGGGACATCTGGCTACACCTTC | CASSPGTSGYTF
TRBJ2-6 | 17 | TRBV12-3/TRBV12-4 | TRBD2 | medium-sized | TGTGCCAGCAGTTTCCGGGGGGACTACTCTGGGGCCAACGTCCTGACTTTC | CASSFRGDYSGANVLTF
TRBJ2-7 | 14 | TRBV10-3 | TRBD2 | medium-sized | TGTGCCATCAGCGGGACTAGCGGCTCTTACGAGCAGTACTTC | CAISGTSGSYEQYF
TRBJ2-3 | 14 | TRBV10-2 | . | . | TGCGCCAGCAGTGAGGTGGGGCACGGTGATACGCAGTATTTT | CASSEVGHGDTQYF
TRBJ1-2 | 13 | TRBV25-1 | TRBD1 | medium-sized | TGTGCCAGCAGTCCGGGGGACAGGGGGGGCTACACCTTC | CASSPGDRGGYTF
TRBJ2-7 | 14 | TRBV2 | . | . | TGTGCCAGCAGCGGCAGGGTTGTACCCTACGAGCAGTACTTC | CASSGRVVPYEQYF
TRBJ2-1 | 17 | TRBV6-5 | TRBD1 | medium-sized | TGTGCCAGCAGTTACTCCCCTACAGGGGGCGATGGCAATGAGCAGTTCTTC | CASSYSPTGGDGNEQFF
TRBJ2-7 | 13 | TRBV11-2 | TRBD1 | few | TGTGCCAGCAGCCCGACAGGGGCCTACGAGCAGTACTTC | CASSPTGAYEQYF
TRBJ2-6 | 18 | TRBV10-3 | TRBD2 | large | TGTGCCATCAGTCCCGGACTAGCGGGGGGGCTCGGGGCCAACGTCCTGACTTTC | CAISPGLAGGLGANVLTF
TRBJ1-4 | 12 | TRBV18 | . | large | TGTGCCAGCTCAGGGACTAATGAAAAACTGTTTTTT | CASSGTNEKLFF
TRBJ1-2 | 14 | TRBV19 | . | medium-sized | TGTGCCAGTAGTTTACAGGGAGCTAACTATGGCTACACCTTC | CASSLQGANYGYTF
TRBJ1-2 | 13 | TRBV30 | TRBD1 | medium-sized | TGTGCCTGGAGAGGGACAGGGGGCGGGGGCTACACCTTC | CAWRGTGGGGYTF
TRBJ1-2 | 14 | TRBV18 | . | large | TGTGCCAGCTCACCCGTGGAAACGGACTATGGCTACACCTTC | CASSPVETDYGYTF
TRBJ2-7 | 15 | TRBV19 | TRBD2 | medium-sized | TGTGCCAGTACCCAAGCGGGAGGTGTGTCCTACGAGCAGTACTTC | CASTQAGGVSYEQYF
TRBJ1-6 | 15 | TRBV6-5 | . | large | TGTGCCAGCAGTTACTCGAGACCAGAGGGATCACCCCTCCACTTT | CASSYSRPEGSPLHF
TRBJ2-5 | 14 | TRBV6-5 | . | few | TGTGCCAGCACAAACGCGGCACGGCAAGAGACCCAGTACTTC | CASTNAARQETQYF
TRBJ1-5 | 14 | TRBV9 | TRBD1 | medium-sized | TGTGCCAGCAGCAGTGGACAGGGCGATCAGCCCCAGCATTTT | CASSSGQGDQPQHF
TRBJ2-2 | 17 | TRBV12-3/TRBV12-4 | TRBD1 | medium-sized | TGTGCCATTATACCGGGACAGGGGGCTTCGAACACCGGGGAGCTGTTTTTT | CAIIPGQGASNTGELFF
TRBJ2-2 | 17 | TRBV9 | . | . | TGTGCCAGCAGCTCTAAGATCAGGGGCCCCAACACCGGGGAGCTGTTTTTT | CASSSKIRGPNTGELFF
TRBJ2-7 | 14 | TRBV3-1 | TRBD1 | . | TGTGCCAGCAGCCAAGGGACAGGAGGCTACGAGCAGTACTTC | CASSQGTGGYEQYF
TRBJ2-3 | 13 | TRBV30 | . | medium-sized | TGTGCTGGGTCCCGGGCCCAGTCAGATACGCAGTATTTT | CAGSRAQSDTQYF
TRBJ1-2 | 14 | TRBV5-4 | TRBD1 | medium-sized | TGTGCCAGCAGCGGAGCAGGGGGTTGGGAAGGCTACACCTTC | CASSGAGGWEGYTF
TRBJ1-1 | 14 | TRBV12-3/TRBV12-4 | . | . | TGTGCCAGCAGCCCTGCGGTGGGGGACACTGAAGCTTTCTTT | CASSPAVGDTEAFF
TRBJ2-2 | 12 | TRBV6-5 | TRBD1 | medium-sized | TGTGCCAGCAGCCACAGGGGCGGGGAGCTGTTTTTT | CASSHRGGELFF
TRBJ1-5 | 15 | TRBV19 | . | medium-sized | TGTGCCAGTAGTATCTCCAGGGAGGTAGGTCAGCCCCAGCATTTT | CASSISREVGQPQHF
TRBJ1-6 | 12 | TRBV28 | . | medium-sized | TGTGCCAGCAGTCCCTCATCACCACCCCTCCACTTT | CASSPSSPPLHF
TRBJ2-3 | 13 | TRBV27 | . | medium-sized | TGTGCCAGCAGTAGTGAAGAGACAGATACGCAGTATTTT | CASSSEETDTQYF
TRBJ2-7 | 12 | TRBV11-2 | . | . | TGTGCCAGCAGCTTGGTTAGCGACGAGCAGTACTTC | CASSLVSDEQYF
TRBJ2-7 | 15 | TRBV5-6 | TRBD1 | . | TGTGCCAGCAGCCGTACCGGACAGGGGGGCTACGAGCAGTACTTC | CASSRTGQGGYEQYF
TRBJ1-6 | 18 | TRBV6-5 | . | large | TGTGCCAGCAGCTCGAGACAGCCCACGAGCTCCTATAATTCACCCCTCCACTTT | CASSSRQPTSSYNSPLHF
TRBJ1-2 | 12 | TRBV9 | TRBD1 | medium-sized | TGTGCCAGCAGTCGGACAGGGTACGGCTACACCTTC | CASSRTGYGYTF
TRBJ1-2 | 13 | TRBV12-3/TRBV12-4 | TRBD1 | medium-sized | TGTGCCAGCAGTTTAGAGGGGGCCTATGGCTACACCTTC | CASSLEGAYGYTF
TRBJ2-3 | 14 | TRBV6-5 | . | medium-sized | TGTGCCAGCAGTTACCTGGGCGGGAAAGATACGCAGTATTTT | CASSYLGGKDTQYF
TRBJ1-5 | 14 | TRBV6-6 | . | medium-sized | TGTGCCAGCAGCCTCCAGGGAGGCAATCAGCCCCAGCATTTT | CASSLQGGNQPQHF
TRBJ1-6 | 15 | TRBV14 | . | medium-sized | TGTGCCAGCAGCCCATGGGAGGTAGTGAATTCACCCCTCCACTTT | CASSPWEVVNSPLHF
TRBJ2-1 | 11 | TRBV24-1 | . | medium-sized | TGTGCCACCAGTGATCCCAGGGGGCAGTTCTTC | CATSDPRGQFF
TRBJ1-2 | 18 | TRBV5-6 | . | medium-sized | TGTGCCAGCAGCTTGGTGGGTGCCGCCGCGTTGTCTAACTATGGCTACACCTTC | CASSLVGAAALSNYGYTF
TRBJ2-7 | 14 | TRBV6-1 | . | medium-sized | TGTGCCAGCAGTTACGGCCGCCTCGGGAACGAGCAGTACTTC | CASSYGRLGNEQYF
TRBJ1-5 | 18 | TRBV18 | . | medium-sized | TGTGCCAGCTCACCAATTCCCAACGCAGGAACCAGCAATCAGCCCCAGCATTTT | CASSPIPNAGTSNQPQHF
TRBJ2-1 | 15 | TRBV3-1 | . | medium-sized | TGTGCCAGCAGCCGACGTAAGGGCTCCTACAATGAGCAGTTCTTC | CASSRRKGSYNEQFF